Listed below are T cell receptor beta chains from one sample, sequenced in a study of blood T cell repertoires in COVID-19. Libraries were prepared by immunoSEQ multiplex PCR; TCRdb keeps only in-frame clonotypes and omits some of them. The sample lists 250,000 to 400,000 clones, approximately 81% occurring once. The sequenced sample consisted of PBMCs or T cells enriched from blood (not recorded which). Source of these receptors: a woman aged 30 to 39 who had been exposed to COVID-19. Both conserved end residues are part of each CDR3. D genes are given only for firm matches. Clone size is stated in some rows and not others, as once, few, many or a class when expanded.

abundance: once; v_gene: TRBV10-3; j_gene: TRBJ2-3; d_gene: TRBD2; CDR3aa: CAITSGLAGRTDTQYF; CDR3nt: TGTGCCATCACCTCCGGGCTAGCGGGACGCACAGATACGCAGTATTTT
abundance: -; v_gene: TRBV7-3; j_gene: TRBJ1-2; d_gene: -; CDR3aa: CASSSTSLPDSTGYTF; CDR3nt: TGTGCCAGCAGCTCCACCTCTCTCCCGGACAGCACTGGCTACACCTTC
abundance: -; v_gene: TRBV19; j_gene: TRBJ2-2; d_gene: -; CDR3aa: CASTVSANTGELFF; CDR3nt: TGTGCCAGCACTGTGTCGGCGAACACCGGGGAGCTGTTTTTT
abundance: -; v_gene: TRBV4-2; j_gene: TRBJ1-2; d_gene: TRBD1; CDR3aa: CASSQGEGRQGVYGYTF; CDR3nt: TGTGCCAGCAGCCAAGGAGAGGGCCGACAGGGGGTCTATGGCTACACCTTC
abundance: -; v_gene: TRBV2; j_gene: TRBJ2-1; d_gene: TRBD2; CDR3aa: CASSLAGSYNEQFF; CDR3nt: TGTGCCAGCTCCCTAGCGGGCTCGTACAATGAGCAGTTCTTC
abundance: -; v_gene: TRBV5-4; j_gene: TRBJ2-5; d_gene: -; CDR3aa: CASSSPSDPETQYF; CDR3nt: TGTGCCAGCAGTTCCCCTAGCGATCCGGAGACCCAGTACTTC
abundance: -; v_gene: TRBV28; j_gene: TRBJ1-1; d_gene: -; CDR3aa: CASSFFPHGGEAFF; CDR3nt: TGTGCCAGCAGTTTCTTCCCGCACGGGGGGGAAGCTTTCTTT
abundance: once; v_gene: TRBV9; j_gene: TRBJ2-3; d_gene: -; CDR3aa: CASSVGAGSTDTQYF; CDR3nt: TGTGCCAGCAGCGTGGGGGCCGGGAGCACAGATACGCAGTATTTT
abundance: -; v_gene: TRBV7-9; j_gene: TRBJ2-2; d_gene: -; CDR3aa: CASSLVGGPPGELFF; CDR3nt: TGTGCCAGCAGCTTAGTGGGAGGACCCCCCGGGGAGCTGTTTTTT
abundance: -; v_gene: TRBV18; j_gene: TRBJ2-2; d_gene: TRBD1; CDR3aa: CASSPTGTDYTGELFF; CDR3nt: TGTGCCAGCTCACCCACCGGGACAGACTACACCGGGGAGCTGTTTTTT
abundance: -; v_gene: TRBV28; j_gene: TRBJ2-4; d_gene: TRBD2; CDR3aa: CASSLLAGKNIQYF; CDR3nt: TGTGCCAGCAGTTTATTAGCGGGCAAAAACATTCAGTACTTC
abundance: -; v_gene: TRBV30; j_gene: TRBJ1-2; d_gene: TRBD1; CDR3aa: CAWRTGGIYGYTF; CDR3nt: TGTGCCTGGAGAACAGGGGGCATCTATGGCTACACCTTC
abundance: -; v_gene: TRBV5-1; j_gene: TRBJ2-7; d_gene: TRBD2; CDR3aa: CASSPGTSGRGEQYF; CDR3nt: TGCGCCAGCAGCCCCGGGACTAGCGGGAGAGGTGAGCAGTACTTC
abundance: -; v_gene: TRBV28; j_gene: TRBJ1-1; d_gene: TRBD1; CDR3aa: CASSRPGTAYTEAFF; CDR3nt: TGTGCCAGCAGTCGACCCGGGACAGCATACACTGAAGCTTTCTTT
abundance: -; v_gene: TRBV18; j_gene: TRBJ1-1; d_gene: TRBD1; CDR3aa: CASSPFDRGSNTEAFF; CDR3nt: TGTGCCAGCTCACCCTTCGACAGGGGCTCTAACACTGAAGCTTTCTTT
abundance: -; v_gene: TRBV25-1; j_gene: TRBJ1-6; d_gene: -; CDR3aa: CASNPTGYSYNSPLHF; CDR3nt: TGTGCCAGCAACCCCACAGGCTACTCCTATAATTCACCCCTCCACTTT
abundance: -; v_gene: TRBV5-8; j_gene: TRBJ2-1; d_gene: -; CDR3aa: CASSSPGVDEQFF; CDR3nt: TGTGCCAGCAGCTCACCAGGGGTCGATGAGCAGTTCTTC
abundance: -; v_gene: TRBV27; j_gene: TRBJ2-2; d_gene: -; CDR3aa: CASSSTTEAGELFF; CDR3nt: TGTGCCAGCAGTTCCACGACAGAAGCCGGGGAGCTGTTTTTT
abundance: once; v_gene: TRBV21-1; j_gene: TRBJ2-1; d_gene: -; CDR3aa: CASSTLSGRASGRADNSYNEQFF; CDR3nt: TGTGCCAGCAGCACCCTCTCCGGTAGGGCTAGCGGGAGGGCCGATAATTCCTACAATGAGCAGTTCTTC
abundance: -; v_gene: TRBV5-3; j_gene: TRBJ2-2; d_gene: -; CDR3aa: CARSRDTQSNTGELFF; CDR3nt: TGTGCCAGAAGCCGCGACACCCAATCGAACACCGGGGAGCTGTTTTTT
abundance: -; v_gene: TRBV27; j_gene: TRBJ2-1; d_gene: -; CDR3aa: CASSLRDTSYNEQFF; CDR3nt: TGTGCCAGCAGTTTACGGGACACTTCCTACAATGAGCAGTTCTTC
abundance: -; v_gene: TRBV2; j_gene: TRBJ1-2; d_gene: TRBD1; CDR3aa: CASREGARYGYTF; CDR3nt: TGTGCCAGCCGAGAGGGGGCCCGCTATGGCTACACCTTC
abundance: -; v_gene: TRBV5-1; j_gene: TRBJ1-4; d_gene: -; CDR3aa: CASSLLGYGEKLFF; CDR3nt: TGCGCCAGCAGCTTACTAGGGTATGGGGAAAAACTGTTTTTT
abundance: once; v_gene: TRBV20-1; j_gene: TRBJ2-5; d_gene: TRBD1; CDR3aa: CSASRQGYQETQYF; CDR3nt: TGCAGTGCTAGTCGACAGGGGTACCAAGAGACCCAGTACTTC
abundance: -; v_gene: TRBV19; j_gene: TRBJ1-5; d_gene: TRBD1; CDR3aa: CASRGSGQGIGGNQPQHF; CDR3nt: TGTGCCAGTAGGGGTAGCGGACAGGGAATTGGGGGCAATCAGCCCCAGCATTTT
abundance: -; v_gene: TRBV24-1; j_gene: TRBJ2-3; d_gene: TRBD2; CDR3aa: CATSDLLVTSGGAGADTQYF; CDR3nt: TGTGCCACCAGTGATTTGCTTGTGACTAGCGGGGGGGCGGGCGCAGATACGCAGTATTTT
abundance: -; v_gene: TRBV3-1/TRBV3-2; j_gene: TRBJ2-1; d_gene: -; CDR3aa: CASSLAVSSYNEQFF; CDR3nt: TGTGCCAGCAGCCTAGCGGTCAGCTCCTACAATGAGCAGTTCTTC
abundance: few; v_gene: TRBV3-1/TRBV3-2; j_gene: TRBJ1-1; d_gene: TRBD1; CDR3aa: CASSQGQGFAEAFF; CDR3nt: TGTGCCAGCAGCCAAGGACAGGGTTTCGCTGAAGCTTTCTTT
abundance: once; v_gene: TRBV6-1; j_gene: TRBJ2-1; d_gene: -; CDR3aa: CASSEVINNPYNEQFF; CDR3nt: TGTGCCAGCAGTGAAGTTATAAACAACCCGTACAATGAGCAGTTCTTC
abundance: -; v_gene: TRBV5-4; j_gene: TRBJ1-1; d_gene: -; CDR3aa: CASSWGGINTEAFF; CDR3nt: TGTGCCAGCAGCTGGGGGGGGATTAACACTGAAGCTTTCTTT
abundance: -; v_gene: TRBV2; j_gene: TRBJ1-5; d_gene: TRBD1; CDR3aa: CASSEGTGNQPQHF; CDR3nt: TGTGCCAGCAGTGAGGGGACAGGGAATCAGCCCCAGCATTTT
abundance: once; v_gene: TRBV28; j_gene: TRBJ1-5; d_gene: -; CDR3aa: CASSLITEGQPQHF; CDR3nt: TGTGCCAGCAGTTTGATCACAGAGGGCCAGCCCCAGCATTTT
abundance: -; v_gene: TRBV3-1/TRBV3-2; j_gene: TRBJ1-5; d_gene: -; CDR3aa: CASSHLDNQPQHF; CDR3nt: TGTGCCAGCAGCCATTTAGATAATCAGCCCCAGCATTTT
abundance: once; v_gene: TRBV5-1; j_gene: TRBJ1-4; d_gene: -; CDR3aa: CASSLVGGHEKLFF; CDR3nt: TGCGCCAGCAGCTTGGTCGGGGGGCATGAAAAACTGTTTTTT